This T cell receptor beta chain appears in the sequencing data of a study of blood T cell repertoires in COVID-19. Study as a whole: Italy, Spain and the United States were the sources of the convalescent and acute COVID-19 samples. PBMCs, B-cell-depleted T cells, or T cells provided the cDNA or gDNA that made up the material.

Methods used by the authors: Reference gene primer amplification in the assay estimated nucleated cell counts. Produced via immunoSEQ multiplex PCR; TCRdb's table is partial and in-frame only. Clone size and the V and J calls come from that table; the DNA yielded D and trimming. The sample lists about 110,000 clones, 90% occurring once. The CDR3 sequence is 14 residues long. J lost 1 base, V lost 5 bases, and 4 bases had no gene match. CDR1 and CDR2 from the germline V gene are SGHTA and FQGNSA. Sequenced: peripheral blood. The chain links TRBV7-2 to TRBJ1-1; TRBD1 matches 7 bases. This sequence was found in a woman in her forties or fifties with acute or convalescent COVID-19. CDR3: CASSPGQWNTEAFF. The CDR3 nucleotides read TGTGCCAGCAGCCCGGGACAGTGGAACACTGAAGCTTTCTTT. Supplemented by reference TRBV7-2 and TRBJ1-1, the full variable domain reads GAGVSQSPSNKVTEKGKDVELRCDPISGHTALYWYRQSLGQGLEFLIYFQGNSAPDKSGLPSDRFSAERTGGSVSTLTIQRTQQEDSAVYLCASSPGQWNTEAFFGQGTRLTVV.